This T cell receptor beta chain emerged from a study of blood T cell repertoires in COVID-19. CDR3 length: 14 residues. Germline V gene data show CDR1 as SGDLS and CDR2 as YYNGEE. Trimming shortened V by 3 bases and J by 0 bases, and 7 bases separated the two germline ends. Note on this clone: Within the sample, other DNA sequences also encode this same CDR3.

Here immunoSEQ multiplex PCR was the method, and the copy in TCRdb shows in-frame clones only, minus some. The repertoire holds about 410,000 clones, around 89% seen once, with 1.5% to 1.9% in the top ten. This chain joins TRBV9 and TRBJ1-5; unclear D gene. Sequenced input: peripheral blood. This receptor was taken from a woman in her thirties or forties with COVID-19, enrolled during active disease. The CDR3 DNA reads TGTGCCAGCAGCGGTGGGCTTAGCAATCAGCCCCAGCATTTT. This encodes CASSGGLSNQPQHF.